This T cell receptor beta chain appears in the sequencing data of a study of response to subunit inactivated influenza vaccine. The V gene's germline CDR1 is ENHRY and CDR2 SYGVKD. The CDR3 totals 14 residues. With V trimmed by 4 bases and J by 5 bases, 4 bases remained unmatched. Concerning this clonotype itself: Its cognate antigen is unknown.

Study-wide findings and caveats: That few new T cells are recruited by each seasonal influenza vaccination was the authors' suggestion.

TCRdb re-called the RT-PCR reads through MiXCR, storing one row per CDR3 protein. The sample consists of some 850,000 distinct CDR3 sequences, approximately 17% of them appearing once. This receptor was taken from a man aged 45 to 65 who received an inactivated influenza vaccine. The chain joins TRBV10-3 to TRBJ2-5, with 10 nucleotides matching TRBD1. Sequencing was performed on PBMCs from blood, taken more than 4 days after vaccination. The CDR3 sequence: CAISGRQGAETQYF. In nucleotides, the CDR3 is TGTGCCATCAGTGGTCGACAGGGGGCCGAGACCCAGTACTTC.